This TCR beta chain was captured in a study of T cell responses to AZD1222 COVID-19 vaccine. Trimming removed 5 bases at V and 0 bases at J, with 4 bases between. Germline CDR1 and CDR2: SGHVS and FQNEAQ. The CDR3 length is 12 residues. General study results and limits: In a largely white British group with more females than males, clonal diversity was possibly underestimated.

This clone was recorded a few times. What it binds is unknown. Profiled with immunoSEQ multiplex PCR; TCRdb holds only in-frame clones, not every one. The sample includes about 190,000 clones, around 90% seen only once; the top ten take over 0.85%. The rearrangement joins TRBV7-8 to TRBJ2-5; D uncertain. This clonotype originated in an adult in good health. Specimen: peripheral blood, collected on day 0 of AZD1222 vaccination. CDR3 sequence reads: CASSRDQETQYF. CDR3 nucleotides: TGTGCCAGCAGCCGGGACCAAGAGACCCAGTACTTC.